This entry describes one T cell receptor (beta chain). The entry originates in a study of blood T cell repertoires in COVID-19. Per the germline V gene, CDR1 is LNHDA and CDR2 is SQIVND (reference sequence). CDR3 length equals 14 residues. V was cut by 5 bases and J by 4 bases, with 14 bases left in between. Source study methods: Amplification with reference gene primers provided the estimates of nucleated cell counts. Here immunoSEQ multiplex PCR was the method, and the copy in TCRdb shows in-frame clones only, minus some. The D gene and trimming were derived from the DNA, and the V and J assignments and clone size from that table. Here the sample spans over 150,000 clones, roughly 80% being singletons.

This receptor was identified in a man aged 40-50 years who had recovered from COVID-19. The chain links TRBV19 to TRBJ1-1; D gene ambiguous. Sequences were obtained from PBMCs or T cells enriched from blood (not recorded which). The CDR3 sequence is CASSAPGVGTEAFF. CDR3 sequence (DNA): TGTGCCAGTAGTGCCCCCGGAGTGGGCACTGAAGCTTTCTTT. Drawing the rest from reference TRBV19 and TRBJ1-1, the complete variable domain is DGGITQSPKYLFRKEGQNVTLSCEQNLNHDAMYWYRQDPGQGLRLIYYSQIVNDFQKGDIAEGYSVSREKKESFPLTVTSAQKNPTAFYLCASSAPGVGTEAFFGQGTRLTVV.